This TCR beta chain came from a study of blood T cell repertoires in COVID-19. About the study: The United States, Italy and Spain provided the acute and convalescent COVID-19 samples.

Trimming pared 5 bases from V and 0 bases from J, leaving 14 bases between. Germline V gene sequence: CDR1 SGHVS, CDR2 FQNEAQ. The CDR3 extends over 15 amino acids. Libraries were prepared by immunoSEQ multiplex PCR; TCRdb keeps only in-frame clonotypes and omits some of them. In the table there are about 200,000 clones, roughly 87% of which are singletons. The chain has TRBV7-8 and TRBJ2-7, with a tentative D call TRBD2 (6 bases). The source of this sequence is a man aged 55 to 70 with active or convalescent COVID-19. Sequenced material: peripheral blood. The CDR3 region has the DNA TGTGCCAGCAGCCAGGGTGGGGGGACCTCCTACGAGCAGTACTTC. Residues: CASSQGGGTSYEQYF.